What follows are 20 T cell receptor beta chains derived from one specimen sequenced in a study of OX40 agonist ivuxolimab in advanced cancers. Measured with immunoSEQ multiplex PCR; TCRdb has only the in-frame clones, and not every one. The top ten hold 2% to 3% of the sample, which has around 64,000 clones, about four fifths seen once. The specimen was CD4+ or CD8+ T cells sorted from blood, collected in a trial of the OX40 agonist ivuxolimab. The source is an adult with an advanced solid tumor such as melanoma, head and neck, liver or kidney cancer.

The chain recombines TRBV11-2 with TRBJ2-3; TRBD2 matches at 11 bases. Germline V lookup: CDR1 SGHAT, CDR2 FQNNGV. The V segment lost 4 bases and the J segment 4 bases; nucleotides outside the gene matches: 7. This CDR3 region has 16 residues. CDR3: CASSWLAGGNADTQYF. In nucleotides, the CDR3 is TGTGCCAGCAGCTGGCTAGCGGGAGGAAACGCAGATACGCAGTATTTT.

V and J are TRBV5-1 and TRBJ2-2; 9 bases agree with TRBD2. J was trimmed by 3 bases and V by 4 bases; bases with no gene match: 7. Germline CDR1 is SGHRS and CDR2 is YFSETQ. The CDR3 has 16 amino acids. CDR3 residues: CASSAVTSGDTGELFF. CDR3 nucleotides: TGCGCCAGCAGCGCGGTGACTAGCGGAGACACCGGGGAGCTGTTTTTT.

The J gene is TRBJ2-3, the V gene TRBV11-3; D not certain. This CDR3 has 13 residues. Trimming removed 2 bases at V and 2 bases at J, with 5 bases between. From germline, CDR1 is SGHNT and CDR2 YENEEA. The CDR3 DNA reads as TGTGCCAGCAGCTTACAAAACACAGATACGCAGTATTTT. Its translation: CASSLQNTDTQYF.

This chain links TRBV19 with TRBJ1-5; maybe TRBD1 (5 bases). Per the germline V gene, CDR1 is LNHDA and CDR2 is SQIVND (reference sequence). The germline V and J ends were trimmed by 5 bases and 0 bases, with 11 bases remaining between them. The CDR3 length is 15 residues. The CDR3 reads CASSLDNHSNQPQHF. As DNA, the CDR3 is TGTGCCAGTAGTTTGGACAATCATAGCAATCAGCCCCAGCATTTT.

The chain employs TRBV19 and TRBJ2-2; 7 positions agree with TRBD1. The germline CDR1 and CDR2 sequences are LNHDA and SQIVND (reference sequence). The CDR3 loop spans 16 amino acids. The junction had 6 bases not matched to a gene; V was cut back by 5 bases and J by 0 bases. CDR3 in DNA: TGTGCCAGTAGTCAAAACAGGGGTGCGAACACCGGGGAGCTGTTTTTT. Protein sequence: CASSQNRGANTGELFF.

The chain links TRBV11-3 to TRBJ1-1, with 8 bases lining up with TRBD1. Unmatched junction bases numbered 8, after V lost 0 bases and J lost 11 bases. CDR1 and CDR2 (germline): SGHNT, YENEEA. The CDR3 contains 14 residues. In nucleotides, the CDR3 is TGTGCCAGCAGCTTAGAACTGGGACAGGTAGAGGCTTTCTTT. Its protein product is CASSLELGQVEAFF.

The chain carries TRBV6-5 and TRBJ2-7; 7 bases match TRBD2. Per germline, CDR1 MNHEY and CDR2 SVGAGI. CDR3 size: 14 residues. V lost 6 bases to trimming and J lost 0 bases; unmatched junction nucleotides: 5. CDR3 sequence (DNA): TGTGCCAGCAGACCAGCGGGATACTCCTACGAGCAGTACTTC. It codes for CASRPAGYSYEQYF.

The genes are TRBV11-3 and TRBJ2-7, with 7 nucleotides matching TRBD1. V gave up 1 base and J gave up 9 bases; unmatched junction bases: 12. Germline V lookup: CDR1 SGHNT, CDR2 YENEEA. This CDR3 spans 15 amino acids. The CDR3 bases are TGTGCCAGCAGCTTAGTAGGTCAGGGGGAAGTGGTGCAGTACTTC. It translates to CASSLVGQGEVVQYF.

This rearrangement joins TRBV10-3 to TRBJ1-2; D perhaps matches TRBD1 (5 bases). Deletions cut 3 bases from V and 3 bases from J, with 5 bases between. The CDR3 has 12 amino acids. CDR1 ENHRY and CDR2 SYGVKD come from the germline V gene. CDR3 bases: TGTGCCATCAGTGACAGGGACTATGGCTACACCTTC. Translated, it gives CAISDRDYGYTF.

This chain joins TRBV18 and TRBJ1-1; D unclear. Germline CDR1 is KGHSH and CDR2 is LQKENI. V gave up 3 bases and J gave up 4 bases, with 18 bases separating them. This CDR3 comprises 16 residues. The DNA of the CDR3 is TGTGCCAGCTCACCCGGGGTTAACTCGATTGGCACTGAAGCTTTCTTT. It is translated as CASSPGVNSIGTEAFF.

V is TRBV10-3 and J is TRBJ1-2; 7 bases agree with TRBD1. Losses at the gene ends were 0 bases for V and 4 bases for J; bases not matched to a gene: 5. The length of the CDR3 is 15 residues. CDR1 and CDR2 (germline): ENHRY, SYGVKD. The CDR3: CAISESTRTGYGYTF. CDR3 nucleotides: TGTGCCATCAGTGAGTCGACTCGGACAGGCTATGGCTACACCTTC.

The chain links TRBV11-3 to TRBJ1-2, with D unclear. The V gene's germline CDR1 is SGHNT and CDR2 YENEEA. V lost 1 base and J lost 7, with 10 bases in between. The CDR3 spans 13 residues. CDR3: CASSLAGELGYTF. The DNA for the CDR3 is TGTGCCAGCAGCTTAGCCGGGGAGCTTGGCTACACCTTC.

The chain combines TRBV14 with TRBJ2-7, with D perhaps assigned TRBD1 or TRBD2 (5 bases each). Trimming removed 6 bases at V and 13 bases at J, with 19 bases between. CDR3 size: 12 residues. The V gene's germline CDR1 is SGHDN and CDR2 FVKESK. The CDR3 protein is CASSVGAGPQYF. For the CDR3, the DNA is TGTGCCAGCAGTGTCGGGGCCGGCCCTCAATACTTC.

The chain uses TRBV5-1 and TRBJ1-4; 10 bases are a match to TRBD1. The V segment lost 4 bases and the J segment 6 bases; nucleotides outside the gene matches: 6. Germline V gives CDR1 SGHRS, CDR2 YFSETQ. The CDR3 loop spans 15 amino acids. CDR3 in amino acids: CASSPMGTGDEKLFF. DNA for the CDR3: TGCGCCAGCAGCCCTATGGGGACAGGGGATGAAAAACTGTTTTTT.

This clone was seen more than once but under ten times. The CDR3: CASSRGPQGQETQYF. In DNA, the CDR3 is TGTGCCAGCAGTAGGGGACCCCAGGGCCAAGAGACCCAGTACTTC. The chain links TRBV6-5 to TRBJ2-5; either TRBD1 or TRBD2 may supply D (5 bases each). The V end was cut by 5 bases, the J end by 1 base, with 14 bases between. CDR1 MNHEY and CDR2 SVGAGI come from the germline V gene. The CDR3 has 15 amino acids.

The genes are TRBV6-1 and TRBJ2-7; maybe TRBD2 (6 bases). CDR3 length equals 14 residues. Germline V lookup: CDR1 MNHNS, CDR2 SASEGT. V dropped 3 bases and J dropped 1 base, with 10 bases sitting between them. The CDR3 here is CASSDAGNSYEQYF. CDR3 nucleotide sequence: TGTGCCAGCAGTGACGCGGGAAATTCCTACGAGCAGTACTTC.

The chain links TRBV4-1 to TRBJ2-5; no firm D call. CDR1 MGHRA and CDR2 YSYEKL come from the germline V gene. There are 14 residues in the CDR3. Trimming stripped 0 bases from V and 1 base from J, with 6 bases between. This chain's CDR3 is CASSQEGRQETQYF. The CDR3 nucleotides read TGCGCCAGCAGCCAAGAAGGCCGCCAAGAGACCCAGTACTTC.

The chain combines TRBV7-5 with TRBJ2-2; the table assigns TRBD2, which was not confirmed against the DNA. TRBV7-5 is reported as a pseudogene. The CDR3 has 12 amino acids. The CDR3 DNA reads TGTGCCAGAAGCTTAGGGGGAGCGGAGCTGTTTTTT. Residues: CARSLGGAELFF.

The chain employs TRBV28 and TRBJ2-1, with 10 nucleotides matching TRBD2. Germline V gene sequence: CDR1 MDHEN, CDR2 SYDVKM. After removal of 4 bases from V and 0 bases from J, the junction contained 6 bases not matched to a gene. The CDR3 loop spans 17 amino acids. CDR3 residues: CASSSSGGDRSYNEQFF. DNA of the CDR3: TGTGCCAGCAGTTCGAGCGGGGGGGATCGCTCCTACAATGAGCAGTTCTTC.

V usage is TRBV5-6 and J usage is TRBJ2-5, with 9 bases fitting TRBD2. V trimming: 1 base; J trimming: 1 base; junction bases outside the gene matches: 2. Germline CDR1 reads SGHDT; CDR2 reads YYEEEE. The CDR3 covers 15 residues. The CDR3 DNA sequence: TGTGCCAGCAGCTTGTTAGCGGGGGCCCAAGAGACCCAGTACTTC. As protein: CASSLLAGAQETQYF.